A single sample is the source of the 11 T cell receptor beta chains below, sequenced in a study of lymphopenia after photon versus proton radiotherapy. Method: immunoSEQ multiplex PCR; TCRdb's copy keeps in-frame clones and lacks some. The repertoire holds about 34,000 clones, about 87% seen once, with roughly 15% in the top ten. Here the sequenced sample was peripheral blood, taken from a patient treated with proton-based radiotherapy. All receptors derive from a woman aged 70-85 years with pancreatic cancer.

The V and J genes are TRBV11-3 and TRBJ2-2, with D uncertain. The V and J ends lost 6 bases and 2 bases respectively, with 13 bases between them. The CDR3 runs 15 residues. Germline CDR1 SGHNT, CDR2 YENEEA. As DNA, the CDR3 is TGTGCCAGCAGAGTGGCAGGCGTCAACACCGGGGAGCTGTTTTTT. The encoded protein is CASRVAGVNTGELFF.

The chain links TRBV25-1 to TRBJ1-6, with a weak D call TRBD1 (5 bases). The CDR3 totals 16 residues. Trimming stripped 3 bases from V and 10 bases from J, with 19 bases between. Germline CDR1 is MGHDK and CDR2 is SYGVNS. The CDR3 nucleotides read TGTGCCAGCAGTGACTCCGAGGTAAACAGGAGATCACCCCTCCACTTT. It specifies CASSDSEVNRRSPLHF.

This chain links TRBV7-9 with TRBJ2-3; D possibly corresponds to TRBD2 (5 bases). Germline V gene data show CDR1 as SEHNR and CDR2 as FQNEAQ (reference sequence). This CDR3 region has 16 residues. V was shortened by 5 bases and J by 0 bases, with 15 bases between the two germline ends. CDR3 in DNA: TGTGCCAGCAGCCCAACCGGGATGACTAGCACAGATACGCAGTATTTT. Protein: CASSPTGMTSTDTQYF.

CDR3 DNA: TGTGCCAGTAGTCCGGGACTAGGCACAGATACGCAGTATTTT. It specifies CASSPGLGTDTQYF. The V call is TRBV18, the J call TRBJ2-3; 8 bases fit TRBD2. The V and J ends lost 9 bases and 1 base, in that order; junction bases with no gene match: 6. The CDR3 is 14 amino acids. Germline V gene data show CDR1 as KGHSH and CDR2 as LQKENI.

DNA of the CDR3: TGTGCCAGCAGCTTCGGGGGTTCGCGTAATTCACCCCTCCACTTT. As protein: CASSFGGSRNSPLHF. V gene TRBV7-2 combines with J gene TRBJ1-6; D is perhaps TRBD1 (5 bases). Germline V gene data show CDR1 as SGHTA and CDR2 as FQGNSA. V was pared by 3 bases and J by 6 bases, with 12 bases between. The CDR3 is 15 residues long.

The chain is built from TRBV7-9 and TRBJ1-4; the D gene is possibly TRBD1 (5 bases). This CDR3 region has 15 residues. The germline gives CDR1 SEHNR, CDR2 FQNEAQ (reference sequence). The ends were cut back, 5 bases at V and 6 bases at J, with 16 bases in the middle. The CDR3 DNA sequence: TGTGCCAGCAGCCGTCCAACAGGAGCGGATGAAAAACTGTTTTTT. This translates into CASSRPTGADEKLFF.

This sequence joins TRBV11-1 and TRBJ2-1; D is unclear. The V end lost 2 bases, the J end lost 0 bases, and 11 bases lay between the germline ends. The CDR3 is 16 residues long. Germline V lookup: CDR1 SGHAT, CDR2 FQDESV (reference sequence). CDR3 DNA sequence: TGTGCCAGCAGCTTACATGGGGTGCGCTCCTACAATGAGCAGTTCTTC. The encoded protein is CASSLHGVRSYNEQFF.

The chain's CDR3 is CATSRDLPAGETQYF. CDR3 DNA: TGTGCCACCAGCAGAGATCTGCCAGCCGGGGAGACCCAGTACTTC. The chain joins TRBV15 to TRBJ2-5; D not certain. V shed 0 bases and J shed 5 bases, with 13 bases lying between them. The CDR3 covers 15 residues. CDR1 is LNHNV and CDR2 is YYDKDF in the germline V gene (reference sequence).

The chain carries TRBV5-1 and TRBJ2-6, with a weak D call TRBD2 (5 bases). V was trimmed by 1 base and J by 0 bases, leaving 14 bases between them. Germline V gene lookup returns CDR1 SGHRS and CDR2 YFSETQ. CDR3 length: 18 residues. The chain's CDR3 is CASSLKLGISSGANVLTF. In DNA form, the CDR3 reads TGCGCCAGCAGCTTGAAACTAGGTATCTCCTCTGGGGCCAACGTCCTGACTTTC.

V usage is TRBV19 and J usage is TRBJ2-1, with D perhaps TRBD2 (7 bases). V dropped 6 bases and J dropped 8 bases, with 35 bases sitting between them. The germline CDR1 and CDR2 sequences are LNHDA and SQIVND (reference sequence). The CDR3 has 20 amino acids. This CDR3 reads CASRTGTSVGGSRLFDEQFF. In DNA form, the CDR3 reads TGTGCCAGTAGGACCGGGACATCCGTCGGGGGGAGTCGTCTTTTCGATGAGCAGTTCTTC. Full variable domain (remainder filled in from reference TRBV19 and TRBJ2-1): DGGITQSPKYLFRKEGQNVTLSCEQNLNHDAMYWYRQDPGQGLRLIYYSQIVNDFQKGDIAEGYSVSREKKESFPLTVTSAQKNPTAFYLCASRTGTSVGGSRLFDEQFFGPGTRLTVL.

This chain uses TRBV28 with TRBJ1-5, with a possible D match to TRBD1 (5 bases). The CDR3 covers 13 residues. The germline CDR1 and CDR2 sequences are MDHEN and SYDVKM. V lost 4 bases, J lost 15 bases, and 19 bases lay in between. DNA of the CDR3: TGTGCCAGCAGTTCCGCCAGCGGGGGGTCGTCGCATTTT. Its translation is CASSSASGGSSHF.